This T cell receptor (beta chain) is drawn from a study of identical twins. The study, taken as a whole, reports: Modelling approaches yielded underestimates of out-of-frame TCR alpha sharing between monozygotic twins. The study found weaker excess twin sharing in beta out-of-frame sequences. The abundant beta clonotypes from cord blood had fewer insertions, and memory repertoires had none of this.

MiXCR, applied by TCRdb to the 5' RACE reads, yields one record per CDR3 protein. The sample consists of 500,000 to 550,000 distinct CDR3 sequences, 22% of them appearing once. Notes on this clonotype: As yet, its antigen is unknown.

Germline V gene lookup returns CDR1 ENHRY and CDR2 SYGVKD. The CDR3 contains 16 residues. V lost 2 bases to trimming and J lost 2 bases, with 15 bases between them. The same sample was also used in a study of T cells expressing NK-cell markers. In that study: Just one sequenced donor of eight was HCMV-seronegative, while seven were seropositive.

This receptor was identified in a woman younger than 30 in good health. The rearrangement uses TRBV10-3 and TRBJ1-2, with D perhaps matching TRBD1 (5 bases). Input material: CD4+ T cells sorted from blood. CDR3 region: CAISERRVGTNYGYTF. Written as DNA, the CDR3 is TGTGCCATCAGTGAGCGCAGGGTAGGGACCAACTATGGCTACACCTTC.